Reported below is one T cell receptor beta chain. As to treatment: around 19 received Ad26.COV2.S at low or high dose, single or two shots; roughly five received placebo; per-sample allocation not given. Day 63 following the first vaccine or placebo injection was when the samples were taken. A Boston adult aged 18-55 years was the donor. This specimen comes from a study of Ad26.COV2.S vaccination and SARS-CoV-2 variants. Looked up from germline, CDR1 is SGHDT and CDR2 is YYEEEE. This CDR3 has 16 amino acids. The V gene end was trimmed by 2 bases and the J gene end by 0 bases; junction bases not matched to a gene: 7. This table comes from immunoSEQ multiplex PCR, and its TCRdb copy is limited to in-frame clones, with some not included. The data hold about 450,000 clones, with roughly 89% observed a single time.

This clonotype was obtained from a person between 18 and 60 years old who received the Ad26.COV2.S COVID-19 vaccine or a placebo. Here the sequenced sample was peripheral blood, taken in a trial of Ad26.COV2.S vaccine versus placebo. This chain joins TRBV5-6 and TRBJ1-2, with TRBD1 matching over 7 bases. The CDR3 loop reads CASSFETGRANYGYTF. The CDR3 DNA is TGTGCCAGCAGCTTTGAGACAGGGCGAGCTAACTATGGCTACACCTTC.